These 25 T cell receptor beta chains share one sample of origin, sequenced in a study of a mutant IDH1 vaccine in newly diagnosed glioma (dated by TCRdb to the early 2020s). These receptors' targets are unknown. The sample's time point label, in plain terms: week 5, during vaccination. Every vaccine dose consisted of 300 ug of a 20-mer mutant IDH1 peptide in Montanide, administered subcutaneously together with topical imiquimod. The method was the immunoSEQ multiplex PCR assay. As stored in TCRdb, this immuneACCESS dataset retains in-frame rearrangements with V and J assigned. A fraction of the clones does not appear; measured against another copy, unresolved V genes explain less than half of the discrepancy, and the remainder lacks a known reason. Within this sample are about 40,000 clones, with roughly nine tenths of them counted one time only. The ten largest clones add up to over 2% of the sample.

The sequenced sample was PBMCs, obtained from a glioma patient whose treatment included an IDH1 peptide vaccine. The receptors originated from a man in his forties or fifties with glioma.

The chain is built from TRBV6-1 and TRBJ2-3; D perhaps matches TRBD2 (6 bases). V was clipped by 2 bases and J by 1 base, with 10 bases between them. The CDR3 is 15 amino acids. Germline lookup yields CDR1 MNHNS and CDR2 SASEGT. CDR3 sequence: CASSEWASGTDTQYF. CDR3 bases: TGTGCCAGCAGTGAATGGGCTAGCGGCACAGATACGCAGTATTTT.

The CDR3: CASSLATGGFGNQPQHF. CDR3 nucleotides: TGTGCCAGCAGCTTAGCGACAGGGGGATTTGGCAATCAGCCCCAGCATTTT. The chain combines TRBV11-2 with TRBJ1-5; 9 bases are a match to TRBD1. V lost 1 base, J lost 2 bases, and 6 bases stayed unmatched. The CDR3 is 17 residues long. Looked up from germline, CDR1 is SGHAT and CDR2 is FQNNGV. The entire variable domain, with the rest obtained from reference TRBV11-2 and TRBJ1-5, is as follows: EAGVAQSPRYKIIEKRQSVAFWCNPISGHATLYWYQQILGQGPKLLIQFQNNGVVDDSQLPKDRFSAERLKGVDSTLKIQPAKLEDSAVYLCASSLATGGFGNQPQHFGDGTRLSIL.

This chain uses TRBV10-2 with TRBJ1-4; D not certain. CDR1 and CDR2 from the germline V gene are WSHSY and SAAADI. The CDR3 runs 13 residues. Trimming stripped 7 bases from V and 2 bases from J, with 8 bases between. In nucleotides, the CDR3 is TGCGCCAGCACTATGGGGACTAATGAAAAACTGTTTTTT. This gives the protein CASTMGTNEKLFF.

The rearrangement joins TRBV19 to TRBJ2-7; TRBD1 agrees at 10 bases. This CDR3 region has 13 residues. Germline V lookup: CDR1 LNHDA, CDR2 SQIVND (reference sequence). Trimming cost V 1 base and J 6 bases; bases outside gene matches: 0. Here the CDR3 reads CASSIGTGGEQYF. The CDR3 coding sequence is TGTGCCAGTAGTATAGGGACAGGGGGCGAGCAGTACTTC.

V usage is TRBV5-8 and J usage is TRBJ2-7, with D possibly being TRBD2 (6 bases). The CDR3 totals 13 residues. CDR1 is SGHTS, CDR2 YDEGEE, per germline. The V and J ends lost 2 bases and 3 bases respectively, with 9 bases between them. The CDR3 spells CASSFAGNYEQYF. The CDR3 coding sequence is TGTGCCAGCAGCTTTGCGGGAAACTACGAGCAGTACTTC.

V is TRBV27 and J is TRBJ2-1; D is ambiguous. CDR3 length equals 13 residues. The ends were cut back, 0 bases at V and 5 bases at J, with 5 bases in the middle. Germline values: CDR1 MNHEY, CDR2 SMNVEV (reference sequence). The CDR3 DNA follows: TGTGCCAGCAGTTTATCGGGGAACAATGAGCAGTTCTTC. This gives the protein CASSLSGNNEQFF.

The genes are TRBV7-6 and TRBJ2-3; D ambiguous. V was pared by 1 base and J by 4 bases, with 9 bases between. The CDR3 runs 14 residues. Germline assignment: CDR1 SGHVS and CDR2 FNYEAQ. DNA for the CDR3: TGTGCCAGCAGCTTAGTCCCTAGGTCAGATACGCAGTATTTT. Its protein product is CASSLVPRSDTQYF.

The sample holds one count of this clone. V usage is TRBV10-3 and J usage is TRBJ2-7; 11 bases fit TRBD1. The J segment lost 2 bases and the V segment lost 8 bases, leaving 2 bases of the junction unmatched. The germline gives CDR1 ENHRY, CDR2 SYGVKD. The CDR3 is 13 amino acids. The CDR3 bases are TGTGCCATCGGGGGACAGGGGGCCTACGAGCAGTACTTC. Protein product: CAIGGQGAYEQYF.

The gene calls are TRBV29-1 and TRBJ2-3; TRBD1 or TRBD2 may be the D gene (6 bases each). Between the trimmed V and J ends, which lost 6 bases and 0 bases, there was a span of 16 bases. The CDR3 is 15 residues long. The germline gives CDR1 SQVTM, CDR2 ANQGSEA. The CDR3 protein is CSVAKGGTSTDTQYF. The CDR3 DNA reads TGCAGCGTCGCAAAAGGGGGGACAAGCACAGATACGCAGTATTTT.

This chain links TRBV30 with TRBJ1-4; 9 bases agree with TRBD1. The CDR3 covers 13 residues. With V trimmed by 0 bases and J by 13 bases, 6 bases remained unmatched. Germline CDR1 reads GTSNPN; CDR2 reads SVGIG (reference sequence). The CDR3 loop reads CAWSVQGARGLFF. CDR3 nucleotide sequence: TGTGCCTGGAGTGTACAGGGGGCCAGGGGACTGTTTTTT.

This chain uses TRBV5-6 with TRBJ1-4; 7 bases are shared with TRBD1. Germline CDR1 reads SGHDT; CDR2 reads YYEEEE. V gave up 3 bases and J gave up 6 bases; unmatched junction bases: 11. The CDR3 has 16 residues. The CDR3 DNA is TGTGCCAGCAGCTGGGGGTTGACAGGGAACTATGAAAAACTGTTTTTT. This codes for CASSWGLTGNYEKLFF.

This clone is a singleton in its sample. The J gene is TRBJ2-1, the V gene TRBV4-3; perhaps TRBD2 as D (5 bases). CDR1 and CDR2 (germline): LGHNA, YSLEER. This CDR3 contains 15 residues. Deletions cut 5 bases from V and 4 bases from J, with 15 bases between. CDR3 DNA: TGCGCCAGCAGCGTAGAGAGCGGACCTTACAATGAGCAGTTCTTC. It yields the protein CASSVESGPYNEQFF.

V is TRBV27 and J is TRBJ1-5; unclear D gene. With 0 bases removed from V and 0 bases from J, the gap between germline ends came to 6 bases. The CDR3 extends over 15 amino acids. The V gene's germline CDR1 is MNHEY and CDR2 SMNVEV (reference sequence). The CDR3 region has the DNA TGTGCCAGCAGTTTATCCAGGTATAGCAATCAGCCCCAGCATTTT. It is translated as CASSLSRYSNQPQHF.

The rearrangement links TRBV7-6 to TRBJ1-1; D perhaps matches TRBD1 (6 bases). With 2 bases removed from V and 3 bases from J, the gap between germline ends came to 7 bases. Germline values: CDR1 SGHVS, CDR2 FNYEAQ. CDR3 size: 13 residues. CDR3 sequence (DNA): TGTGCCAGCAGCTTACAGGGGTACACTGAAGCTTTCTTT. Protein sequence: CASSLQGYTEAFF.

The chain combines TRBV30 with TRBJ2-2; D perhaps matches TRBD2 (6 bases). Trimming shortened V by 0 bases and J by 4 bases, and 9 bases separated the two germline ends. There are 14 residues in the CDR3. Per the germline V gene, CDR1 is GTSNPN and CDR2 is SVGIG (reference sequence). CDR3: CAWSVGAGTGELFF. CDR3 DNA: TGTGCCTGGAGTGTGGGAGCGGGCACCGGGGAGCTGTTTTTT.

CDR3 DNA sequence: TGTGCCAGCAGCTTAGTGGGGGCTGGCTACACCTTC. This gives the protein CASSLVGAGYTF. This chain links TRBV7-8 with TRBJ1-2, with D maybe TRBD1 (6 bases). The CDR3 length is 12 residues. Looked up from germline, CDR1 is SGHVS and CDR2 is FQNEAQ. Trimming cost V 1 base and J 7 bases, with 7 bases left between them.

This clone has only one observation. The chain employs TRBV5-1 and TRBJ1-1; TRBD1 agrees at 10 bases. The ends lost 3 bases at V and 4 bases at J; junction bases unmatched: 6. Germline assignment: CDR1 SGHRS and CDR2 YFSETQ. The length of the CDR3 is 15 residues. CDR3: CASSSAGTGVTEAFF. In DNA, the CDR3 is TGCGCCAGCAGCTCAGCCGGGACAGGGGTCACTGAAGCTTTCTTT.

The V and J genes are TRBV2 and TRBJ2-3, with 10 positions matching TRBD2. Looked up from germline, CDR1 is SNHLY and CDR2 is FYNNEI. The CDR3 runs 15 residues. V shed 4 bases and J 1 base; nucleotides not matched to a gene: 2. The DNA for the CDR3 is TGTGCCAGCAGTGTTGGGACTAGCGGCACAGATACGCAGTATTTT. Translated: CASSVGTSGTDTQYF.

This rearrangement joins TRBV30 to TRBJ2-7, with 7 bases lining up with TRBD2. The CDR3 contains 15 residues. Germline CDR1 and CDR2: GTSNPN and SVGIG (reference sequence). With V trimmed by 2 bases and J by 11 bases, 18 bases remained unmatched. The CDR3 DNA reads TGTGCCTGGAGTTCGGGTCATGCGGGGGTCCGGGATGAGTACTTC. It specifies CAWSSGHAGVRDEYF.

DNA for the CDR3: TGTGCCAGCAGTGAAGAGTCTTCGTCAATCTACAATGAGCAGTTCTTC. It codes for CASSEESSSIYNEQFF. The chain couples TRBV6-4 to TRBJ2-1; D remains unclear. The CDR3 contains 16 residues. Germline V lookup: CDR1 MRHNA, CDR2 SNTAGT. Trimming took off 3 bases at V and 3 bases at J, with 15 bases between the two ends.

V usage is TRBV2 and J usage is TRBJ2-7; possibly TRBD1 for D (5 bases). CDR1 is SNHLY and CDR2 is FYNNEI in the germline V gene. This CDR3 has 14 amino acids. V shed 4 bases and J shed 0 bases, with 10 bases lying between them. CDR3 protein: CASSAGMSSYEQYF. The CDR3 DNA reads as TGTGCCAGCAGTGCAGGGATGAGCTCCTACGAGCAGTACTTC.

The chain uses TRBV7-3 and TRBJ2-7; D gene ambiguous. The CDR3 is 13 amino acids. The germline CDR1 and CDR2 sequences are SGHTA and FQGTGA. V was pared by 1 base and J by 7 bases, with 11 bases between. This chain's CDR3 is CASSLSPVGEQYF. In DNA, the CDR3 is TGTGCCAGCAGCTTAAGTCCAGTGGGGGAGCAGTACTTC. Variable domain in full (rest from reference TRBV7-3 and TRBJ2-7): GAGVSQTPSNKVTEKGKYVELRCDPISGHTALYWYRQSLGQGPEFLIYFQGTGAADDSGLPNDRFFAVRPEGSVSTLKIQRTERGDSAVYLCASSLSPVGEQYFGPGTRLTVT.

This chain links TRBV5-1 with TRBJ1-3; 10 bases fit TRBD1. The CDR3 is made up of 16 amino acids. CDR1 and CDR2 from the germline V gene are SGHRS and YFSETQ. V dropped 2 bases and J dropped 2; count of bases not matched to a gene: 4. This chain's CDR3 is CASSLGTGATGNTIYF. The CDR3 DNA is TGCGCCAGCAGCTTAGGGACAGGGGCGACTGGAAACACCATATATTTT. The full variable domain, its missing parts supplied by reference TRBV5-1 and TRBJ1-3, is KAGVTQTPRYLIKTRGQQVTLSCSPISGHRSVSWYQQTPGQGLQFLFEYFSETQRNKGNFPGRFSGRQFSNSRSEMNVSTLELGDSALYLCASSLGTGATGNTIYFGEGSWLTVV.

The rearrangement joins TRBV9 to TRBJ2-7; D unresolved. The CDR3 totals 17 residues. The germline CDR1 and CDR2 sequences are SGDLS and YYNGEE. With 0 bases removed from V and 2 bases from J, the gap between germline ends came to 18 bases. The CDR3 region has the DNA TGTGCCAGCAGCGTAGAATCACACCTTGGCGGCCCCTACGAGCAGTACTTC. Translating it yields CASSVESHLGGPYEQYF.

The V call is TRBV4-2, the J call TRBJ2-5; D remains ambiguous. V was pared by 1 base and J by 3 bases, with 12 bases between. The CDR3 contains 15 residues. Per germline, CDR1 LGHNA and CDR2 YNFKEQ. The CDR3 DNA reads TGTGCCAGCAGCCAAGCTGGGCTTCACAAAGAGACCCAGTACTTC. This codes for CASSQAGLHKETQYF.